The present TCR beta chain was sequenced within a study of a mutant IDH1 vaccine in newly diagnosed glioma. Study background: In weeks 1, 3, 5, 7, 11, 15, 19 and 23, patients were immunized, eight times in all. Vaccination began 4-6 weeks post radiotherapy alone, or with temozolomide cycles.

Method: immunoSEQ multiplex PCR; TCRdb's copy keeps in-frame clones and lacks some. Of approximately 60,000 clones listed, approximately 84% are singletons. Time point meaning: week 23, last vaccination. With topical imiquimod, each dose of the vaccine consisted of 300 ug of mutant IDH1 20-mer peptide. Notes on this clone: What it binds is not known.

Germline V lookup: CDR1 MNHEY, CDR2 SVGAGI. The CDR3 spans 15 residues. Trimming removed 5 bases from V and 0 bases from J, with 11 bases in between. Study-level points and caveats: Among top peripheral T cell clonotypes, changes seemed unrelated to pseudoprogression.

The specimen was PBMCs, collected from a glioma patient whose treatment included an IDH1 peptide vaccine. This chain connects TRBV6-5 to TRBJ1-3, with D possibly TRBD1 on 6 matching bases. The receptor's source is a man aged 25-45 years with glioma. As DNA, the CDR3 is TGTGCCAGCAGTCGGGGGGGCCTCTCTGGAAACACCATATATTTT. It translates to CASSRGGLSGNTIYF.